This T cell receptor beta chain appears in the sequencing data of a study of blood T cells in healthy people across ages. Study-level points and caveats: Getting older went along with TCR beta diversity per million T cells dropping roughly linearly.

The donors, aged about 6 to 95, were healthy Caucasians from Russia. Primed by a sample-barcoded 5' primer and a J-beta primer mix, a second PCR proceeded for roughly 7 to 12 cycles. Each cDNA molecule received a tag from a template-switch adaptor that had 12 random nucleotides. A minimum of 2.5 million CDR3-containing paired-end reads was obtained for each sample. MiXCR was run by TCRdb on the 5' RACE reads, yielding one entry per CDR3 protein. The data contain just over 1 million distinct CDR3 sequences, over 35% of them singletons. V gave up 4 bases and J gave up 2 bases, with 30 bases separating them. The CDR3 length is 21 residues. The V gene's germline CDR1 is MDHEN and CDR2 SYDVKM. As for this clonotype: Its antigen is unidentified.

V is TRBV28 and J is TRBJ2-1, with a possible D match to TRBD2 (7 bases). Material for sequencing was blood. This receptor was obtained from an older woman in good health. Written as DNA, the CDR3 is TGTGCCAGCAGTTCGCCCCTAGCGGAAGGGGGGGGGCGACCTCCCTACAATGAGCAGTTCTTC. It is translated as CASSSPLAEGGGRPPYNEQFF.